This T cell receptor (beta chain) was sequenced in a study of blood T cell repertoires in COVID-19. Per the germline V gene, CDR1 is MNHNY and CDR2 is SVGAGI (reference sequence). CDR3 length: 14 residues. The ends lost 6 bases at V and 6 bases at J; junction bases unmatched: 7. This table comes from immunoSEQ multiplex PCR, and its TCRdb copy is limited to in-frame clones, with some not included. The sample lists roughly 120,000 clones; 90% were seen once. The genes are TRBV6-6 and TRBJ2-5; TRBD1 aligns across 10 bases. The TCR was taken from a human donor with active COVID-19. The donor label of this sample is uncertain. Material: peripheral blood. DNA of the CDR3: TGTGCCAGCAGCCAGACAGGGGGCGGAAAGACCCAGTACTTC. It translates to CASSQTGGGKTQYF.